This T cell receptor beta chain derives from a study of CD8+CD57+ T cells in acquired aplastic anemia. Study details: Each DNA sample taken from sorted CD4+ and CD8+ cells came to about 3.2 ug on average. Study-wide findings and caveats: Patients and controls turned out to have more than 25 CD8+ CDR3 sequences in common.

An expansion of CD8+CD57+ cells by flow cytometry had been shown in patients chosen for sequencing. This clonotype was observed a handful of times. The antigen is not known. CDR1 is SGHTS and CDR2 is YDEGEE in the germline V gene. V gave up 1 base and J gave up 5 bases, with 10 bases separating them. CDR3 length equals 13 residues. It was genomic DNA that served as the template for profiling TCR beta VDJ and CDR3. TCRdb called the reads again in MiXCR, with one record for every CDR3 protein. The table shows around 200,000 distinct CDR3 sequences, with 63% occurring only once. This TCR was recovered from a human donor with aplastic anemia. Specimen: sorted CD4+, CD8+, or CD8+CD57+ T cells (not recorded which) from PBMCs. The chain combines TRBV5-8 with TRBJ2-7; D gene uncertain. The CDR3 region has the DNA TGTGCCAGCAGCTTGTACGGGCCCCACGAGCAGTACTTC. Encoded protein: CASSLYGPHEQYF.